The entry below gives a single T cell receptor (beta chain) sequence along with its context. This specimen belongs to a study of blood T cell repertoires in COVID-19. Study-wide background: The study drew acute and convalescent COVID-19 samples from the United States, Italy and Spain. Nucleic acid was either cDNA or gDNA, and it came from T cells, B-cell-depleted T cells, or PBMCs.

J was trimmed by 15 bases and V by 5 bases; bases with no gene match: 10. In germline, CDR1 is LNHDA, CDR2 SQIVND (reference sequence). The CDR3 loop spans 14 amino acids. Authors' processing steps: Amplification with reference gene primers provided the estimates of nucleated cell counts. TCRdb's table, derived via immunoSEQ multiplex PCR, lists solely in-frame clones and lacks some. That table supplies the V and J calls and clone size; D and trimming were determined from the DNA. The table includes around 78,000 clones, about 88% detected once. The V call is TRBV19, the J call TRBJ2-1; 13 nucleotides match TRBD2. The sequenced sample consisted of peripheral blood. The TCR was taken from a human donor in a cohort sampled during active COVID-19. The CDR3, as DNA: TGTGCCAGTAGTGTAACTAGCGGGGGGGCCCTTCGGTTCTTC. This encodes CASSVTSGGALRFF.